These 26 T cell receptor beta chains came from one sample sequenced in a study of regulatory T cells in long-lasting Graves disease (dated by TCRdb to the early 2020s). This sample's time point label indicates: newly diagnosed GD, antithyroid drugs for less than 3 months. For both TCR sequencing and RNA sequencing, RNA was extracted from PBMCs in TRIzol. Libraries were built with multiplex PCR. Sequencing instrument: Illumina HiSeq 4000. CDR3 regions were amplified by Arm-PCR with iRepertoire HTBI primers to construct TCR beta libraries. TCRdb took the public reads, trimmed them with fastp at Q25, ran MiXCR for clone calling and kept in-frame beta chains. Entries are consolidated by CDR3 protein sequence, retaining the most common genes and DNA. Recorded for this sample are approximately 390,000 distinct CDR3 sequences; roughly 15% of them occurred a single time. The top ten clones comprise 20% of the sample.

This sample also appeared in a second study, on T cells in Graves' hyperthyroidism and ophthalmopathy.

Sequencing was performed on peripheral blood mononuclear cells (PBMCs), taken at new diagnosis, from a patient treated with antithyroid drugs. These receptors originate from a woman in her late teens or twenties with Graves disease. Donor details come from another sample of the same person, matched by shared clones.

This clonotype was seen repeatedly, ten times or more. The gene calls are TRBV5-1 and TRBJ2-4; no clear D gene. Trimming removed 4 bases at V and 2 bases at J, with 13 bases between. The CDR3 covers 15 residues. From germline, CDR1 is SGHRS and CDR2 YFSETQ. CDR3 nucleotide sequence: TGCGCCAGCAGCCCCCTTAAGGGAACCAAAAACATTCAGTACTTC. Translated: CASSPLKGTKNIQYF.

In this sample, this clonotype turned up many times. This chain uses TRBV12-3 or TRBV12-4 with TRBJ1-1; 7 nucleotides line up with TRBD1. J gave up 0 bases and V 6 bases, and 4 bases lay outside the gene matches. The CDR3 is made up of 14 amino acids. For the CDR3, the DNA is TGTGCCAGCAGGAGGGACAGCATGAACACTGAAGCTTTCTTT. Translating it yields CASRRDSMNTEAFF.

Written as DNA, the CDR3 is TGTGCCAGCAGCTTAGATCAAAGAGGGGAGCAGTTCTTC. Translation: CASSLDQRGEQFF. This rearrangement joins TRBV13 to TRBJ2-1; possible D gene TRBD2, 5 bases. Trimming cost V 1 base and J 10 bases, with 11 bases left between them. The CDR3 consists of 13 residues. Germline CDR1 and CDR2: PRHDT and FYEKMQ (reference sequence).

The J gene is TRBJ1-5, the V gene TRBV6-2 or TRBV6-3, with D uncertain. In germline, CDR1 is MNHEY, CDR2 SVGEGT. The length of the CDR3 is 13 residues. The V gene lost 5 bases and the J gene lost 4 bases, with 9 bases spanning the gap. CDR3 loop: CASSAEPNQPQHF. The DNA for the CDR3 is TGTGCCAGCAGTGCAGAACCTAATCAGCCCCAGCATTTT.

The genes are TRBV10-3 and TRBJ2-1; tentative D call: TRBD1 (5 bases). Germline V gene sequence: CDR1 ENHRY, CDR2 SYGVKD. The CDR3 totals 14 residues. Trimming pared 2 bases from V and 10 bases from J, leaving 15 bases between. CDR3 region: CAISETGGDGEQFF. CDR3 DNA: TGTGCCATCAGTGAGACAGGTGGGGATGGCGAGCAGTTCTTC.

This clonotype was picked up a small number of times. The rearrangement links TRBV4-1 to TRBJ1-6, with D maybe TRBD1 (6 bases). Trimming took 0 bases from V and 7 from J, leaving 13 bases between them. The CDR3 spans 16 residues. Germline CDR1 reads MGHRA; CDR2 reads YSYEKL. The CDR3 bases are TGCGCCAGCAGCCAAGATGGCCAGGGGAGAAATTCACCCCTCCACTTT. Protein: CASSQDGQGRNSPLHF.

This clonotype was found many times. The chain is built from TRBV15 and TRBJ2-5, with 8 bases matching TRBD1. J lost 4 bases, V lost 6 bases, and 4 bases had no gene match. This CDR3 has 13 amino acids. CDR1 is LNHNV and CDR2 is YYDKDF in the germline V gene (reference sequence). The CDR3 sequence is CATSQGQGETQYF. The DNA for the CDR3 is TGTGCCACCAGTCAAGGACAGGGAGAGACCCAGTACTTC.

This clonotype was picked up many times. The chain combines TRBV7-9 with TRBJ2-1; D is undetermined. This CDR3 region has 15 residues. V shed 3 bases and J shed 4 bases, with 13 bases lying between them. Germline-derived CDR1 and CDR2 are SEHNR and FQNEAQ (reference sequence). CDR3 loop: CASSFPVKGYNEQFF. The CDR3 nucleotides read TGTGCCAGCAGCTTCCCAGTCAAAGGTTACAATGAGCAGTTCTTC.

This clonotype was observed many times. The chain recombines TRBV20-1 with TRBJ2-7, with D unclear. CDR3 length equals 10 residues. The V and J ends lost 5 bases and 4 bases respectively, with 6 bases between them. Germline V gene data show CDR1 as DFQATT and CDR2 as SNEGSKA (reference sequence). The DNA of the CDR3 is TGCAGTGCTGCGGATTACGAGCAGTACTTC. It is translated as CSAADYEQYF.

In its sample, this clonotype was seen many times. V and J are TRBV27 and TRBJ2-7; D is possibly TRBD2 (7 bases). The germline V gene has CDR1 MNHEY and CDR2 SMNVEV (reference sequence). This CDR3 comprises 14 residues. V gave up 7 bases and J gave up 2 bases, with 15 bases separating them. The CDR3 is CASKRDKGAYEQYF. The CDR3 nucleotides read TGTGCCAGCAAGCGGGACAAGGGGGCCTACGAGCAGTACTTC.

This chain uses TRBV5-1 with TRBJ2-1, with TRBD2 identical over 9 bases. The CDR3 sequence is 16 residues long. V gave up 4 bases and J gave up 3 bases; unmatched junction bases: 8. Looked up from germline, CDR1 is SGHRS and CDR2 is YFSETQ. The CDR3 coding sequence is TGCGCCAGCAGCCTTACGACTAGCGGATTCTACAATGAGCAGTTCTTC. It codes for CASSLTTSGFYNEQFF.

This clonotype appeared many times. CDR3 region: CASSSGQGEETQYF. The CDR3 bases are TGTGCCAGCAGCTCGGGACAGGGGGAAGAGACCCAGTACTTC. J is TRBJ2-5 and V is TRBV11-1; 11 bases align to TRBD1. CDR3 length: 14 residues. Germline values: CDR1 SGHAT, CDR2 FQDESV (reference sequence). V was clipped by 4 bases and J by 3 bases; unmatched bases: 1.

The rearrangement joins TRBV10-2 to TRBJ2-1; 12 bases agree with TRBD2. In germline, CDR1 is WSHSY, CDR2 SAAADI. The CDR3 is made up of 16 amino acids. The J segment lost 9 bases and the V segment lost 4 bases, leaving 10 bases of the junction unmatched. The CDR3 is CASSAALAGGLGEQFF. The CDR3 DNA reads TGCGCCAGCAGTGCCGCTCTAGCGGGGGGGCTGGGTGAGCAGTTCTTC.

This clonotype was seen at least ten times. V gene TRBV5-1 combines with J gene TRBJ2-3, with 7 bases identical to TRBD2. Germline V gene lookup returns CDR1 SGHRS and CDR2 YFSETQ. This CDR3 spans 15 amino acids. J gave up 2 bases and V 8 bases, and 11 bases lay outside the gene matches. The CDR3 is CASRDSGASTDTQYF. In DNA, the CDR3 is TGCGCCAGTCGCGACAGCGGGGCATCCACAGATACGCAGTATTTT.

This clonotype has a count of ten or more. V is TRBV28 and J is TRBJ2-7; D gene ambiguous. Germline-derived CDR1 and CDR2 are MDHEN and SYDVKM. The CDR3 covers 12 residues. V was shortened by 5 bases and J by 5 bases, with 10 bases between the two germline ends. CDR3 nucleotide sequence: TGTGCCAGCAGTCTTGGACGGAACGAGCAGTACTTC. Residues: CASSLGRNEQYF.

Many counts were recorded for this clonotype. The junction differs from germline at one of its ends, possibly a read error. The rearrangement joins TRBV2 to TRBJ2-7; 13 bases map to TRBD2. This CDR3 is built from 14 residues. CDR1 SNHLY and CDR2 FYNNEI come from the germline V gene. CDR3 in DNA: TGTGCCAGCAGTCCGGAGACTAGCGGGAGGCCGACATGCTTC. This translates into CASSPETSGRPTCF.

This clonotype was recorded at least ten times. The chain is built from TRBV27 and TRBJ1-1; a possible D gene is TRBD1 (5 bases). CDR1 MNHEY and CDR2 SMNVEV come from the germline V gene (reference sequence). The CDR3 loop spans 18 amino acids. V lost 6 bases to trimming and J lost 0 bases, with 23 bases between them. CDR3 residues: CASSPGRVHGHLNTEAFF. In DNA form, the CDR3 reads TGTGCCAGCAGCCCCGGGAGGGTCCACGGACATCTGAACACTGAAGCTTTCTTT.

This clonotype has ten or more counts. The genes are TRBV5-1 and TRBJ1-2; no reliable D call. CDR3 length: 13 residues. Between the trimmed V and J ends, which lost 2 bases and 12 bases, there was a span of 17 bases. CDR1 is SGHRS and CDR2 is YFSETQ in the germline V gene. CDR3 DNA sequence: TGCGCCAGCAGCTTAGATTTGTCCGGCGCCGACACCTTC. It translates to CASSLDLSGADTF.

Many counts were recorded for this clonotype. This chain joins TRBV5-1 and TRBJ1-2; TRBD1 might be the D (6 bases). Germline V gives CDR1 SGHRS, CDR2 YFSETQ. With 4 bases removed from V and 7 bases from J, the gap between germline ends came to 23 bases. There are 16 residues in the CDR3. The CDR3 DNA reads TGCGCCAGCAGCCTCCTGGGGCAGGGGCGCAAGCTTGGCTACACCTTC. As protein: CASSLLGQGRKLGYTF.

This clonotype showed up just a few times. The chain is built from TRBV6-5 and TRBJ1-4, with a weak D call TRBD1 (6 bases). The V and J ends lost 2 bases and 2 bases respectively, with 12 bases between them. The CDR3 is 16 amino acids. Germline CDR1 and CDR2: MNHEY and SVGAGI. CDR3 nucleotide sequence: TGTGCCAGCAGTTACGCCTTAGGACAGACTAATGAAAAACTGTTTTTT. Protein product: CASSYALGQTNEKLFF.

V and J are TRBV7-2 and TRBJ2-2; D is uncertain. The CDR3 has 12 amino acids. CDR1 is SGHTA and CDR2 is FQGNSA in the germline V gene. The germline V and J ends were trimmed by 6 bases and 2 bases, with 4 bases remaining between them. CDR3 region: CASRHNTGELFF. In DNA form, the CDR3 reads TGTGCCAGCAGACATAACACCGGGGAGCTGTTTTTT.

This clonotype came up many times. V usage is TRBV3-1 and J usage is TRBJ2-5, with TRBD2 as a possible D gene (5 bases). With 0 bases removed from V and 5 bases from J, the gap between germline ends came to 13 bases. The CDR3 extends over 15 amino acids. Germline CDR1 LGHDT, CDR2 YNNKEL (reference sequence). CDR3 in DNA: TGTGCCAGCAGCCAAGACTGGGGAGTGAGGGAGACCCAGTACTTC. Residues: CASSQDWGVRETQYF.

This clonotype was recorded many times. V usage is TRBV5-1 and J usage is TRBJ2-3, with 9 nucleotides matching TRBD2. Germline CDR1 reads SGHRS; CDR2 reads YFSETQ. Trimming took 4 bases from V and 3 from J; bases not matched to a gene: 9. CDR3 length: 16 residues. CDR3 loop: CASSDSAGGRTDTQYF. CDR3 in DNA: TGCGCCAGCAGCGATTCCGCGGGGGGGCGGACAGATACGCAGTATTTT. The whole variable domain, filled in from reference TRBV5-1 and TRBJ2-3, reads KAGVTQTPRYLIKTRGQQVTLSCSPISGHRSVSWYQQTPGQGLQFLFEYFSETQRNKGNFPGRFSGRQFSNSRSEMNVSTLELGDSALYLCASSDSAGGRTDTQYFGPGTRLTVL.

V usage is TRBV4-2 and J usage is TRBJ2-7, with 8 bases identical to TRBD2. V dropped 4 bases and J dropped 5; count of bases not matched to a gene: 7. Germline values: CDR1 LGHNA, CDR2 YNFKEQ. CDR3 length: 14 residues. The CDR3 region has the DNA TGTGCCAGCAGCCCAATAGCGGGATGGCACGAGCAGTACTTC. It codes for CASSPIAGWHEQYF.

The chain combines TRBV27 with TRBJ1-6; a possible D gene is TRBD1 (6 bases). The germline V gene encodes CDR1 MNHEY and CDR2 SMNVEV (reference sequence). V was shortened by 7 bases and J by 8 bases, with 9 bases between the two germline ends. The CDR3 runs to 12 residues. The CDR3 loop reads CASKDRDSPLHF. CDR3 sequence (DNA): TGTGCCAGCAAGGACAGAGATTCACCCCTCCACTTT.

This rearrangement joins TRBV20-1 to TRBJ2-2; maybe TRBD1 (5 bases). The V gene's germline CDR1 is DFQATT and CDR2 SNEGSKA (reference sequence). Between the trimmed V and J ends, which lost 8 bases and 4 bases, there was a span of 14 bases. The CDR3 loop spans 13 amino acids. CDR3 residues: CSLGQLGTGELFF. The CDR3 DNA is TGCAGTCTTGGACAACTTGGCACCGGGGAGCTGTTTTTT.